The rows below give T cell receptor beta chains drawn from one sample of a study of blood T cell repertoires in COVID-19. The repertoire was sequenced with immunoSEQ multiplex PCR; TCRdb's copy has only in-frame clones and lacks some. The sample holds 100,000 to 150,000 clones; roughly 90% are singletons and the top ten take about 1%. The sequencing sample was made of peripheral blood. Every receptor here comes from an elderly woman with acute or convalescent COVID-19. CDR3s include the opening cysteine and the closing phenylalanine or tryptophan. D genes are given only for firm matches.

V gene: TRBV3-1/TRBV3-2; D gene: -; J gene: TRBJ1-4; CDR3 protein: CASSQDQQASEKLFF
V gene: TRBV19; D gene: -; J gene: TRBJ1-5; CDR3 protein: CASSATRDSNQPQHF
V gene: TRBV4-1; D gene: TRBD2; J gene: TRBJ2-1; CDR3 protein: CASSQRALAGGPHEQFF
V gene: TRBV9; D gene: -; J gene: TRBJ2-5; CDR3 protein: CASSVKAGKETQYF
V gene: TRBV27; D gene: TRBD2; J gene: TRBJ2-2; CDR3 protein: CASSFSSGRGGGGELFF
V gene: TRBV28; D gene: -; J gene: TRBJ1-2; CDR3 protein: CASSPARTDYYGYTF
V gene: TRBV7-8; D gene: TRBD1; J gene: TRBJ2-2; CDR3 protein: CASTRTGGRDTGELFF
V gene: TRBV10-3; D gene: -; J gene: TRBJ1-1; CDR3 protein: CAISWSEGNTEAFF
V gene: TRBV3-1/TRBV3-2; D gene: TRBD2; J gene: TRBJ2-7; CDR3 protein: CASSHAYLGLAGGTIFYEQYF
V gene: TRBV5-1; D gene: TRBD2; J gene: TRBJ2-5; CDR3 protein: CASRTGLGQETQYF
V gene: TRBV28; D gene: TRBD2; J gene: TRBJ2-1; CDR3 protein: CASSFRTSVHNEQFF
V gene: TRBV7-3; D gene: -; J gene: TRBJ1-1; CDR3 protein: CASSSQGNTEAFF
V gene: TRBV4-1; D gene: -; J gene: TRBJ2-2; CDR3 protein: CASSQRGGPGIGTGELFF
V gene: TRBV19; D gene: -; J gene: TRBJ1-5; CDR3 protein: CASREGLGSNQPQHF
V gene: TRBV2; D gene: -; J gene: TRBJ2-7; CDR3 protein: CASSSMTANAYEQYF
V gene: TRBV7-9; D gene: -; J gene: TRBJ1-1; CDR3 protein: CASSFSPRQVGASEAFF
V gene: TRBV27; D gene: -; J gene: TRBJ1-2; CDR3 protein: CASSLKWTAPYGYTF
V gene: TRBV9; D gene: -; J gene: TRBJ1-3; CDR3 protein: CASSVQVGRSSGNTIYF
V gene: TRBV2; D gene: -; J gene: TRBJ2-5; CDR3 protein: CASRRGSGEETQYF
V gene: TRBV2; D gene: -; J gene: TRBJ1-2; CDR3 protein: CASSVVQVGYYGYTF
V gene: TRBV28; D gene: TRBD1; J gene: TRBJ1-1; CDR3 protein: CASSLTGVTAFF
V gene: TRBV7-2; D gene: -; J gene: TRBJ2-5; CDR3 protein: CASSPRQFWETQYF
V gene: TRBV19; D gene: TRBD1; J gene: TRBJ1-1; CDR3 protein: CASSRGTGGTEAFF
V gene: TRBV9; D gene: -; J gene: TRBJ1-3; CDR3 protein: CASSLQGLISGNTIYF
V gene: TRBV6-5; D gene: TRBD1; J gene: TRBJ1-2; CDR3 protein: CASSYSQGGGYTF
V gene: TRBV4-3; D gene: -; J gene: TRBJ2-1; CDR3 protein: CASSPQARGGGTNEQFF
V gene: TRBV19; D gene: -; J gene: TRBJ1-2; CDR3 protein: CASVSPQAGDYGYTF
V gene: TRBV19; D gene: -; J gene: TRBJ2-5; CDR3 protein: CASSISDRQETQYF
V gene: TRBV2; D gene: -; J gene: TRBJ1-5; CDR3 protein: CASSPSATVYSNQPQHF